This T cell receptor (beta chain) derives from a study of control samples from healthy donors and cancer patients. Germline CDR1 and CDR2: GTSNPN and SVGIG (reference sequence). The CDR3 loop spans 16 amino acids. V shed 4 bases and J 4 bases; nucleotides not matched to a gene: 15. Only in-frame clones appear in the TCRdb table, and some are missing; sequencing was by immunoSEQ multiplex PCR. This sample yields roughly 95,000 clones, of which approximately 93% are seen a single time; roughly 0.9% belongs to the top ten. This receptor was taken from a woman in her twenties or thirties in good health. The V and J genes are TRBV30 and TRBJ1-1, with 7 bases aligning to TRBD1. The sequenced material came from blood. Written as DNA, the CDR3 is TGTGCCTGGATCCCCAGGGGGGGGAGATGGGCCACTGAAGCTTTCTTT. This sequence encodes CAWIPRGGRWATEAFF.